What follows describes a single T cell receptor beta chain. Its antigen is undetermined. This record belongs to a study of T cells in localized non-small cell lung cancer. Overall study findings and caveats: Sequencing was restricted to one tumor region; therefore, heterogeneity remains possible. Among the top 100 tumor clones, a median about 60 appeared in adjacent lung. Exceeding tumor, uninvolved adjacent lung had the highest T cell clonality.

Produced via immunoSEQ multiplex PCR; TCRdb's table is partial and in-frame only. This table holds about 70,000 clones, about 88% found once. The CDR3 extends over 15 amino acids. Germline V gives CDR1 MGHDK, CDR2 SYGVNS. Trimming took 7 bases from V and 2 from J; bases not matched to a gene: 7. The TCR sequence derives from a female donor at least 60 years old with stage I lung adenocarcinoma. V and J are TRBV25-1 and TRBJ2-5, with 10 bases aligning to TRBD1. This material consisted of peripheral blood, taken before any cancer treatment. CDR3 loop: CASTTGGAGQETQYF. CDR3 sequence (DNA): TGTGCCAGCACGACAGGGGGCGCGGGGCAAGAGACCCAGTACTTC.